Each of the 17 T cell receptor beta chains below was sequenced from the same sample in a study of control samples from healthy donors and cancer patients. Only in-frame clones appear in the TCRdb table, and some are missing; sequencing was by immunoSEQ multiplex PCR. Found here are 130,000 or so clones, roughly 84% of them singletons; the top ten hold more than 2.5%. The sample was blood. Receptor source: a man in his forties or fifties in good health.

The CDR3 loop is CASSLRGQGAYRGETQYF. CDR3 coding DNA: TGTGCCAGCAGCCTCAGAGGGCAGGGGGCGTATAGGGGAGAGACCCAGTACTTC. The chain has TRBV14 and TRBJ2-5; 8 bases fit TRBD1. With V trimmed by 4 bases and J by 4 bases, 17 bases remained unmatched. This CDR3 is 18 amino acids long. Germline V lookup: CDR1 SGHDN, CDR2 FVKESK.

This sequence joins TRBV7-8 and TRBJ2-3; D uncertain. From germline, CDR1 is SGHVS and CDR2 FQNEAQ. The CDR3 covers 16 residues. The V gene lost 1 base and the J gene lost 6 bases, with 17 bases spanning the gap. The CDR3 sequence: CASSLGQVLSGDTQYF. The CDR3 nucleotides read TGTGCCAGCAGCTTAGGTCAAGTACTCTCTGGGGATACGCAGTATTTT.

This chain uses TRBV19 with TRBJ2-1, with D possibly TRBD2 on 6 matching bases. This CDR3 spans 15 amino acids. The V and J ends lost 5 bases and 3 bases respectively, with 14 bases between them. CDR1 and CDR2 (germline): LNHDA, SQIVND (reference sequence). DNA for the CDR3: TGTGCCAGTAGTCACACCAGCGGGCACTACAATGAGCAGTTCTTC. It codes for CASSHTSGHYNEQFF.

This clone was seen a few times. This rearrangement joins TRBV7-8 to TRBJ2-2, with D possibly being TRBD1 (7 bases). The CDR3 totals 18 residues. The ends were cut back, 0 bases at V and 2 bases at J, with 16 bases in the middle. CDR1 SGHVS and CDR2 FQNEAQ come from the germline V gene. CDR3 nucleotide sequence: TGTGCCAGCAGCTTAGCGCTGGGGGGACAGCTCAACACCGGGGAGCTGTTTTTT. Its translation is CASSLALGGQLNTGELFF.

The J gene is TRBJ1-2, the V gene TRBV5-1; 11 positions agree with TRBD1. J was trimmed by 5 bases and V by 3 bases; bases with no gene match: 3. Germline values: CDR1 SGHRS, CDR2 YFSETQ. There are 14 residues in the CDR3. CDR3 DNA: TGCGCCAGCAGCTCTGGACAGGGGGCGTATGGCTACACCTTC. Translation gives CASSSGQGAYGYTF.

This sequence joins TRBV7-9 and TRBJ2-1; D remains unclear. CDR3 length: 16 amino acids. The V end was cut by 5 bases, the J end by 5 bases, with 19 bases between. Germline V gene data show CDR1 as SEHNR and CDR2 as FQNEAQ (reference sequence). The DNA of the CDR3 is TGTGCCAGCAGCAAAGATTTTCAGGTGACGAACAATGAGCAGTTCTTC. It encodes CASSKDFQVTNNEQFF.

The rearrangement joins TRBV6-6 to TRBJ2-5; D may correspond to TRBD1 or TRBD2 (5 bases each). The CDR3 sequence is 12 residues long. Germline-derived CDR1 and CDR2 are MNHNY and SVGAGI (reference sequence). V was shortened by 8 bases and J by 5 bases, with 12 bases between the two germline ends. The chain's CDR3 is CASSEGEETQYF. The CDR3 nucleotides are TGTGCCAGCTCCGAAGGGGAGGAGACCCAGTACTTC.

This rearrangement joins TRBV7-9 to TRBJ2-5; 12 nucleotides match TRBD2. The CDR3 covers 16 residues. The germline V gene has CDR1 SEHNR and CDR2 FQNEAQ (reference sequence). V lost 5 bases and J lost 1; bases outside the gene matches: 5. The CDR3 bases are TGTGCCAGCAGCGATTCTAGCGGGGGGGTCCAAGAGACCCAGTACTTC. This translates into CASSDSSGGVQETQYF.

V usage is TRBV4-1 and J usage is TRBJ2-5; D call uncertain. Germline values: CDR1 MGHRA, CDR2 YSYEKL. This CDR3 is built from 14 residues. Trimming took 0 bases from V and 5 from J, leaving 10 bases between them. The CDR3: CASSQDLRLETQYF. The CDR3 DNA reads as TGCGCCAGCAGCCAAGACTTGCGGTTGGAGACCCAGTACTTC.

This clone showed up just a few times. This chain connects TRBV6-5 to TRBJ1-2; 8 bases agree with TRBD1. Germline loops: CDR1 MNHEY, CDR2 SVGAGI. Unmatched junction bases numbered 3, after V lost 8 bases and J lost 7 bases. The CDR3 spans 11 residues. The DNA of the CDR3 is TGTGCCAGCGGACAGGGTTTTGGCTACACCTTC. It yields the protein CASGQGFGYTF.

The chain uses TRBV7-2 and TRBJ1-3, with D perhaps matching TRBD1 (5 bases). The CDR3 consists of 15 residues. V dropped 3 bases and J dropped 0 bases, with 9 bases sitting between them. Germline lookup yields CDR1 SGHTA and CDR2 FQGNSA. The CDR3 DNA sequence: TGTGCCAGCAGCTTTGACAGTAACTCTGGAAACACCATATATTTT. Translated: CASSFDSNSGNTIYF.

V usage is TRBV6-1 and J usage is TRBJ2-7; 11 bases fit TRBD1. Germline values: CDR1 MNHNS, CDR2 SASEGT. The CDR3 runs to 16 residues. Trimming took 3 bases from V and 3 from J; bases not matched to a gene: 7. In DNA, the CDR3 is TGTGCCAGCAGTGAGGCGACCGGGACAGGGGGCTACGAGCAGTACTTC. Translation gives CASSEATGTGGYEQYF.

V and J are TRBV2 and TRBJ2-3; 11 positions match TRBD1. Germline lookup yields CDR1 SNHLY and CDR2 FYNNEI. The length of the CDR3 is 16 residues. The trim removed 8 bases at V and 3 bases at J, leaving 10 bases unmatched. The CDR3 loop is CASSRRTGGGTDTQYF. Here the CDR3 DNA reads TGTGCCAGCTCTAGGCGGACAGGGGGCGGAACAGATACGCAGTATTTT.

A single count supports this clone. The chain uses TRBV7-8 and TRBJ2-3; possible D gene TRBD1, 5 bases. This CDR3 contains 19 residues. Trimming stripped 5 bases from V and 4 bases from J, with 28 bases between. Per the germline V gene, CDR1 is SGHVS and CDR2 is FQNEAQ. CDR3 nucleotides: TGTGCCAGCAGCATGCAGGGTTTGGGCCTATGGAGTTCGTCAGATACGCAGTATTTT. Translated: CASSMQGLGLWSSSDTQYF.

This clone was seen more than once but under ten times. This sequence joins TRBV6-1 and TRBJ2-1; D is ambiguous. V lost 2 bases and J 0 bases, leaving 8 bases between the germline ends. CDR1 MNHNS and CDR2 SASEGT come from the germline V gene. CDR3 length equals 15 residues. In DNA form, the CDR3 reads TGTGCCAGCAGTGAATTACCGAGCTCCTACAATGAGCAGTTCTTC. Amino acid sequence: CASSELPSSYNEQFF.

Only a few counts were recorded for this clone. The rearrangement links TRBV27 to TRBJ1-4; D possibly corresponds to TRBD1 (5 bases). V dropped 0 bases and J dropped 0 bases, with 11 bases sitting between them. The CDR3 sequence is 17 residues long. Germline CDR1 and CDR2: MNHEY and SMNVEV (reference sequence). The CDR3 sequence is CASSLSSTTATNEKLFF. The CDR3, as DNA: TGTGCCAGCAGTTTATCCTCGACGACAGCAACTAATGAAAAACTGTTTTTT.

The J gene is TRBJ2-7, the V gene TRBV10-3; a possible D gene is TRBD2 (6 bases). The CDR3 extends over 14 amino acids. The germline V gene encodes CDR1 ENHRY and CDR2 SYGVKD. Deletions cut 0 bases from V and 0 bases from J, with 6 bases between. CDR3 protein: CAISESGGSYEQYF. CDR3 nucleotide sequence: TGTGCCATCAGTGAGTCGGGGGGCTCCTACGAGCAGTACTTC.